This is a list of T cell receptor beta chains from one sample in a study of memory CD4+ T cells and cytomegalovirus serostatus. Only in-frame clones appear in the TCRdb table, and some are missing; sequencing was by immunoSEQ multiplex PCR. The table has 45,000 to 65,000 clones, over 65% seen once. The source material was memory CD4+ T cells from blood. These receptors were obtained from an adult in good health and CMV-seronegative. CDR3s include the opening cysteine and the closing phenylalanine or tryptophan. Each record gives: D gene, V gene, CDR3 length, clone size, J gene, CDR3 protein, CDR3 DNA. A D gene is named only where the DNA matches it firmly. Clone size is not always given. Where it is, it says once, few, many or a class for expanded clones.

-	TRBV7-2	13	-	TRBJ1-5	CASSFDRSQPQHF	TGTGCCAGCAGCTTTGATAGGTCTCAGCCCCAGCATTTT
-	TRBV29-1	12	-	TRBJ1-1	CSLTEGDTEAFF	TGCAGCTTAACAGAGGGGGACACTGAAGCTTTCTTT
-	TRBV25-1	14	-	TRBJ1-2	CASSESGGNYGYTF	TGTGCCAGCAGTGAGTCTGGTGGGAACTATGGCTACACCTTC
-	TRBV5-6	15	-	TRBJ1-5	CASSLDGGSNQPQHF	TGTGCCAGCAGCTTGGATGGCGGTTCCAATCAGCCCCAGCATTTT
-	TRBV28	14	-	TRBJ1-1	CASSQNRVYPEAFF	TGTGCCAGCAGTCAGAACAGGGTTTACCCTGAAGCTTTCTTT
-	TRBV5-1	12	-	TRBJ1-4	CASSWSGEKLFF	TGCGCCAGCAGCTGGTCAGGTGAAAAACTGTTTTTT
-	TRBV2	11	-	TRBJ2-1	CASEANNEQFF	TGTGCCAGCGAGGCTAACAATGAGCAGTTCTTC
-	TRBV11-3	12	-	TRBJ1-1	CASSKNGERAFF	TGTGCCAGCAGCAAAAACGGGGAGAGAGCTTTCTTT
-	TRBV7-9	14	-	TRBJ1-3	CASSSKGGKYTIYF	TGTGCCAGCAGCTCTAAGGGGGGAAAGTACACCATATATTTT
-	TRBV2	13	few	TRBJ2-4	CASSEARLSIQYF	TGTGCCAGCAGTGAAGCTCGACTCAGCATTCAGTACTTC
-	TRBV10-3	12	-	TRBJ1-3	CATGQSGNTIYF	TGTGCCACAGGACAGAGTGGAAACACCATATATTTT
-	TRBV14	13	-	TRBJ2-5	CASSQGFSETQYF	TGTGCCAGCAGCCAAGGGTTCAGCGAGACCCAGTACTTC
-	TRBV6-5	16	-	TRBJ1-2	CASSYSTEERGSGYTF	TGTGCCAGCAGTTACTCGACGGAGGAGAGGGGGAGCGGCTACACCTTC
-	TRBV5-1	14	medium-sized	TRBJ1-1	CASSLVLGEGEAFF	TGCGCCAGCAGCTTGGTGTTAGGGGAAGGAGAAGCTTTCTTT
-	TRBV5-1	13	-	TRBJ1-2	CASSSDGQGGYTF	TGCGCCAGCAGCTCGGACGGCCAGGGTGGCTACACCTTC
-	TRBV4-1	13	-	TRBJ2-7	CASSQEIQGEQYF	TGCGCCAGCAGCCAAGAAATCCAAGGCGAGCAGTACTTC
-	TRBV29-1	12	few	TRBJ1-4	CSVGPGNEKLFF	TGCAGCGTTGGGCCAGGGAATGAAAAACTGTTTTTT
-	TRBV7-9	12	-	TRBJ1-2	CASSLGPNGYTF	TGTGCCAGCAGCTTAGGGCCCAATGGCTACACCTTC
TRBD1	TRBV7-7	13	once	TRBJ1-2	CASSMTGSHGYTF	TGTGCTAGCAGTATGACAGGGAGCCATGGCTACACCTTC
-	TRBV10-1	13	-	TRBJ2-5	CASSDGGVETQYF	TGCGCCAGCAGTGATGGGGGCGTAGAGACCCAGTACTTC
TRBD1	TRBV23-1	16	-	TRBJ2-1	CASSPGGTGCPNEQFF	TGCGCCAGCAGTCCCGGAGGGACAGGATGCCCCAATGAGCAGTTCTTC
-	TRBV5-5	13	-	TRBJ2-7	CASIASGRGEQYF	TGTGCCAGCATAGCTAGTGGCCGGGGGGAGCAGTACTTC
-	TRBV27	16	-	TRBJ1-4	CASSPTLTGTNEKLFF	TGTGCCAGCAGTCCGACACTAACCGGCACTAATGAAAAACTGTTTTTT
-	TRBV7-2	15	-	TRBJ1-1	CASSSQLGLNTEAFF	TGTGCCAGCAGCTCCCAACTAGGCCTGAACACTGAAGCTTTCTTT
-	TRBV19	14	-	TRBJ1-5	CASKINFSNQPQHF	TGTGCCAGTAAAATAAACTTCAGCAATCAGCCCCAGCATTTT
TRBD1	TRBV6-1	16	-	TRBJ1-6	CASREPGQGENSPLHF	TGTGCCAGCAGGGAACCTGGACAGGGGGAAAATTCACCCCTCCACTTT
TRBD2	TRBV11-3	16	-	TRBJ2-1	CASSPGLAGGKNEQFF	TGTGCCAGCAGCCCGGGACTAGCGGGGGGGAAAAATGAGCAGTTCTTC
-	TRBV12-5	16	few	TRBJ1-5	CASGPGQTYSNQPQHF	TGTGCTAGTGGCCCCGGACAGACCTATAGCAATCAGCCCCAGCATTTT
TRBD1	TRBV16	11	-	TRBJ2-7	CASSQEGQEYF	TGTGCCAGCAGCCAGGAGGGACAGGAGTACTTC
-	TRBV7-9	13	-	TRBJ2-2	CASSLDRSGELFF	TGTGCCAGCAGCCTTGACAGGTCCGGGGAGCTGTTTTTT
TRBD1	TRBV6-5	14	once	TRBJ2-5	CASSLGQGKETQYF	TGTGCCAGCAGTCTCGGACAGGGGAAAGAGACCCAGTACTTC
-	TRBV28	18	-	TRBJ1-6	CASRTGGTVSSYNSPLHF	TGTGCCAGCCGCACAGGAGGTACCGTTAGCTCCTATAATTCACCCCTCCACTTT
TRBD1	TRBV5-1	14	-	TRBJ1-1	CASSMTDRAEEAFF	TGCGCCAGCAGCATGACAGACAGGGCGGAGGAAGCTTTCTTT
-	TRBV28	18	-	TRBJ1-2	CASSLRSGGVLPYYGYTF	TGTGCCAGCAGCCTAAGGTCTGGGGGCGTCTTACCCTACTATGGCTACACCTTC
TRBD1	TRBV28	16	-	TRBJ2-7	CASSLSGGTGGYEQYF	TGTGCCAGCAGTTTAAGTGGCGGGACAGGGGGCTACGAGCAGTACTTC